This T cell receptor beta chain was sequenced during a study of blood T cell repertoires in COVID-19. Study overall: COVID-19 samples, acute and convalescent, were from the United States, Italy and Spain.

The CDR3 loop spans 15 amino acids. Trimming at V came to 0 bases and at J to 1 base, leaving 3 bases not matched to a gene. Germline V CDR1 and CDR2: SGDLS, YYNGEE. Authors' processing steps: Reference gene primers were amplified, and this amplification served to estimate nucleated cell counts. Profiling relied on immunoSEQ multiplex PCR, and the TCRdb table lists in-frame clones only, not all of them. The V and J calls and the clone size are those of that table, but D and trimming were determined from the DNA. The table has roughly 250,000 clones, nearly 90% seen once. Sequencing was carried out using peripheral blood. The chain links TRBV9 to TRBJ1-1; 7 nucleotides match TRBD1. The source is a woman under 40 with acute or convalescent COVID-19. Here the CDR3 DNA reads TGTGCCAGCAGCGTAGTAGGGACAGAGAACACTGAAGCTTTCTTT. This codes for CASSVVGTENTEAFF.